What follows describes a single T cell receptor (beta chain). Profiling relied on immunoSEQ multiplex PCR, and the TCRdb table lists in-frame clones only, not all of them. This sample has under 1,100,000 clones, with approximately 70% found just once. This sample stems from a study of shared clonotypes between healthy human individuals. The sequence derives from a man aged 18 to 30 in good health. Material: memory CD4+ T cells sorted from blood. Subset given: CD45RA-negative fraction.

CDR3 residues: CASSTQYETSRSYEQYF. The CDR3 nucleotides read TGTGCCAGCTCGACTCAATATGAGACTAGTCGATCCTACGAGCAGTACTTC. V gene TRBV27 combines with J gene TRBJ2-7; D may be TRBD2 (6 bases). Trimming removed 8 bases from V and 1 base from J, with 24 bases in between. The CDR3 sequence is 17 residues long. Germline V gene data show CDR1 as MNHEY and CDR2 as SMNVEV (reference sequence).